This TCR beta chain was sequenced for a study of blood T cell repertoires in COVID-19. Study in general: The study drew acute and convalescent COVID-19 samples from the United States, Italy and Spain. T cells, B-cell-depleted T cells, or PBMCs provided the cDNA or gDNA that served as material.

The assay was immunoSEQ multiplex PCR, and TCRdb's table has in-frame clones only and misses some. Among a few hundred thousand clones, 86% were seen once, and the ten largest hold about 2.2%. The CDR3 runs 12 residues. The ends were cut back, 5 bases at V and 9 bases at J, with 13 bases in the middle. The germline gives CDR1 SGHDN, CDR2 FVKESK. The chain uses TRBV14 and TRBJ1-1; no reliable D call. Sequences were obtained from peripheral blood. This TCR was recovered from a woman aged 45-59 years with acute or convalescent COVID-19. CDR3 coding DNA: TGTGCCAGCAGCTCCCTCACAATTCAAGCTTTCTTT. Translating gives CASSSLTIQAFF. Supplemented by reference TRBV14 and TRBJ1-1, the full variable domain reads EAGVTQFPSHSVIEKGQTVTLRCDPISGHDNLYWYRRVMGKEIKFLLHFVKESKQDESGMPNNRFLAERTGGTYSTLKVQPAELEDSGVYFCASSSLTIQAFFGQGTRLTVV.